In its sample, the clone carrying this T cell receptor (beta chain) was seen many times. Antigen specificity is unknown. MiXCR, run by TCRdb on the 5' RACE reads, gives a single entry per CDR3 protein. There are 100,000 to 150,000 distinct CDR3 sequences in the sample; roughly 6% occur only once, and under 2.5% lies in the top ten. Germline CDR1 reads SGHAT; CDR2 reads FQNNGV. After removal of 3 bases from V and 1 base from J, the junction contained 9 bases not matched to a gene. The CDR3 has 16 residues. The sample is drawn from a study of T-cell memory formation after mild COVID-19. Study-level information: In these data, TCR clusters were largely donor specific. Notes on the study in general: Cross-reactive memory seemingly joined, as some responding clones were found in pre-infection memory.

Source material: PBMCs or a T cell subset sorted from them (not recorded which). The receptor was derived from an adult woman who had mild COVID-19 (a few samples of this study predate the infection). Cell type and time point are not known. The chain employs TRBV11-2 and TRBJ2-7; 7 bases are shared with TRBD1. Written as DNA, the CDR3 is TGTGCCAGCAGCTTGATAGGGGGCGGTCGGTCCTACGAGCAGTACTTC. As protein: CASSLIGGGRSYEQYF.